This TCR beta chain was sequenced during a study of T cell responses to AZD1222 COVID-19 vaccine listed by TCRdb under 2021. Notes on the research overall: TCR sequencing was performed for roughly 240 trial participants, of whom around 200 were given two doses of AZD1222 and about 25 were given two doses of MenACWY control vaccine. Trial participants were enrolled into age subgroups of 18-55, 56-69 and 70-plus years, which contained 148, 28 and 57 TCR-sequenced participants, respectively. What the work shows at the level of the full study, not this receptor alone: The vaccine-associated CD4 TCRs covered the entire spike protein, and the dominant responses fell in regions 160-218 and 743-854. In the small 56-69-year group, the increase in depth fell short of significance, most likely because of low power. Because no day 14 peak-response samples were available, repertoires were characterized only after the peak T cell response. A significant rise in spike-specific TCR breadth and depth was observed after two AZD1222 doses relative to day 0 and relative to MenACWY recipients. Epitopes outside the regions mutated in the B.1.351 and B.1.1.7 variants were reportedly recognized by nearly half of the unique spike-specific TCRs. Conclusions about previously exposed vaccinees were limited because only six AZD1222 recipients were SARS-CoV-2 seropositive at baseline. Participants were mostly white British and included more females than males, and it was suggested by the authors that clonal diversity may have been underestimated.

The time point label for this specimen denotes: about 28 days (+/-7) after the second vaccine dose. Because spike-specific TCR depth and breadth did not differ between the two schedules, AZD1222 recipients who got a second dose at roughly 4 weeks were pooled with those who got a second dose at roughly 12 weeks. Vaccinee samples came from UK trials COV001 and COV002, including a single-blind randomized controlled phase 2/3 trial of AZD1222 (ChAdOx1 nCoV-19) in healthy adults. For TCRbeta chain sequencing, PBMC samples were collected from trial participants at day 0 and at day 28 after the second dose. The CDR3 regions of human TCRbeta chains were subjected to immunosequencing. As for how the authors treated the data: TCRs in the repertoires were compared against a reference library of SARS-CoV-2-specific TCRs that had been generated with the MIRA antigen-specificity platform. Breadth meant the fraction of unique TCRs that were SARS-CoV-2-associated, whereas depth meant the fraction of total T cells that were SARS-CoV-2-associated. Using the MIRA data, each spike-specific TCR was assigned both to the spike region to which the TCR was reactive and to a CD4 or CD8 class. Log10-transformed breadth and depth values were compared by one-way ANOVA with Sidak's multiple comparisons tests. The immuneACCESS repertoire file appears here via TCRdb, limited to in-frame rearrangements. These files lack a portion of the clones; in checked studies, under half of the deficit traces to unresolved V genes, and the cause of the others is not known. Clonal size and the V and J genes are those of that table, whereas D and trimming came from the DNA. This sample gives 90,000 to 110,000 clones in total; roughly 89% of them show up just once. The ten largest make up 35% to 55% of the sample.

Turning to this clone: The antigen it binds to is not known. No much larger clone is present one base from it, and per-base qualities are unavailable.

Sequencing used peripheral blood, obtained 28 days after the second AZD1222 dose. The TCR was taken from an adult who received the AZD1222 COVID-19 vaccine.

The CDR3 has the sequence CATSRAWGPQHF. The sequence in DNA is TGTGCCACCAGCAGAGCATGGGGGCCCCAGCATTTT. Recombination linked TRBV15 to TRBJ1-5; the D gene is unclear. V is cut by 1 base and J by 9 bases, and the space between the germline ends is 7 bases. From the cysteine up to the phenylalanine, the CDR3 has a length of 12 residues. Left in the record is the CDR3 DNA by itself, 36 bases read in frame from the first base. The germline V gene (reference sequence) sets CDR1 to LNHNV and CDR2 to YYDKDF. The full variable domain, with segments outside the CDR3 supplied by the reference TRBV15 and TRBJ1-5 proteins, appears as DAMVIQNPRYQVTQFGKPVTLSCSQTLNHNVMYWYQQKSSQAPKLLFHYYDKDFNNEADTPDNFQSRRPNTSFCFLDIRSPGLGDTAMYLCATSRAWGPQHFGDGTRLSIL.